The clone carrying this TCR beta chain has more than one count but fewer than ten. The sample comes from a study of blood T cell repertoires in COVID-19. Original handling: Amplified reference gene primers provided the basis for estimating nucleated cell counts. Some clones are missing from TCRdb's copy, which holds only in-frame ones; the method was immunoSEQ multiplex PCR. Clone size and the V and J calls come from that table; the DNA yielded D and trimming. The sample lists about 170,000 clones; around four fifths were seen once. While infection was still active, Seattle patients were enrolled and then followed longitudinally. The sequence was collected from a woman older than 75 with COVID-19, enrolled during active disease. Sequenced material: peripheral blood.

CDR3 sequence (DNA): TGCAGCGTTGAAGACGCTAGCGGGAGCTGGAATGAGCAGTTCTTC. Encoded protein: CSVEDASGSWNEQFF. V usage is TRBV29-1 and J usage is TRBJ2-1, with 10 bases identical to TRBD2. Trimming at V came to 0 bases and at J to 7 bases, leaving 6 bases not matched to a gene. This CDR3 is built from 15 residues. Germline loops: CDR1 SQVTM, CDR2 ANQGSEA.